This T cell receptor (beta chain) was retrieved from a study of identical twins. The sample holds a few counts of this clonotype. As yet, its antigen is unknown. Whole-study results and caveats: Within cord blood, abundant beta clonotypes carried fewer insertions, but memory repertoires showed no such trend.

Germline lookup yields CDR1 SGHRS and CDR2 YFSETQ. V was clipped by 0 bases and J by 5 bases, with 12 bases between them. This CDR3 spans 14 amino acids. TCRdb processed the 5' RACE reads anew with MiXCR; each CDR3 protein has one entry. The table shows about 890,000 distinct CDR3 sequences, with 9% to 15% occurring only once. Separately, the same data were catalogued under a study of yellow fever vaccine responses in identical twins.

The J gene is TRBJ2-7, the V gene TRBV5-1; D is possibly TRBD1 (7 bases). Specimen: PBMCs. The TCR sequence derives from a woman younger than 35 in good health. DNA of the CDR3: TGCGCCAGCAGCTTGGCTTCAGGGGGGAACGAGCAGTACTTC. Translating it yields CASSLASGGNEQYF.